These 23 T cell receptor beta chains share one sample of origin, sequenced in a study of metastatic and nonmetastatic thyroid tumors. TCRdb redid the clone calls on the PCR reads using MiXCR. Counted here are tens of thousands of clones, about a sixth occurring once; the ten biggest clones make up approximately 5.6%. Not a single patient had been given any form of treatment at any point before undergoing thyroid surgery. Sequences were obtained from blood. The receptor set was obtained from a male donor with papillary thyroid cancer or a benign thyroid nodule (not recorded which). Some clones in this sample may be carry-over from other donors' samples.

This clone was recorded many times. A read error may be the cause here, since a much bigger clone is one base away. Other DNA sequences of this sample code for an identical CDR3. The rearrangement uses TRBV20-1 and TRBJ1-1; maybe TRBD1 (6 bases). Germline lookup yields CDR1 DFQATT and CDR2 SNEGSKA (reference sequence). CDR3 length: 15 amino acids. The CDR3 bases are TGCAGTGCCAGAGATCCTGCAGGGGACGTAGGGCAAGCTTTCTTT. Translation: CSARDPAGDVGQAFF.

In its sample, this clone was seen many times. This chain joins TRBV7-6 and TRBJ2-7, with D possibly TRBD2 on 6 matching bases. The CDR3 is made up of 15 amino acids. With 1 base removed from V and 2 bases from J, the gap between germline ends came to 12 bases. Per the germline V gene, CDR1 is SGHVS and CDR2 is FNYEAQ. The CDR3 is CASSLGVSGTYEQYF. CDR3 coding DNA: TGTGCCAGCAGCTTAGGGGTTAGCGGAACCTACGAGCAGTACTTC. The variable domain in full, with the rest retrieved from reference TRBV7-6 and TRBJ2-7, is GAGVSQSPRYKVTKRGQDVALRCDPISGHVSLYWYRQALGQGPEFLTYFNYEAQQDKSGLPNDRFSAERPEGSISTLTIQRTEQRDSAMYRCASSLGVSGTYEQYFGPGTRLTVT.

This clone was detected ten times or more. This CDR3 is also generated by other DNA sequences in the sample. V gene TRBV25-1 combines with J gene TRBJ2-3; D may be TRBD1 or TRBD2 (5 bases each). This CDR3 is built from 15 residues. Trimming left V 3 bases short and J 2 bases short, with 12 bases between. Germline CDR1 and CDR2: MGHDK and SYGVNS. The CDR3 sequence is CASSDPGTLTDTQYF. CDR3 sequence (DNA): TGTGCCAGCAGTGACCCCGGGACCCTCACAGATACGCAGTATTTT.

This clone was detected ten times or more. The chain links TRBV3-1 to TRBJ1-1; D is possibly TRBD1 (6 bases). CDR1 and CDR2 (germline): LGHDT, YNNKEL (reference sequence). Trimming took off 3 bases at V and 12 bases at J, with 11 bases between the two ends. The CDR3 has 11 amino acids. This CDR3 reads CASSQRGETFF. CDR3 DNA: TGTGCCAGCAGCCAGAGGGGGGAGACTTTCTTT.

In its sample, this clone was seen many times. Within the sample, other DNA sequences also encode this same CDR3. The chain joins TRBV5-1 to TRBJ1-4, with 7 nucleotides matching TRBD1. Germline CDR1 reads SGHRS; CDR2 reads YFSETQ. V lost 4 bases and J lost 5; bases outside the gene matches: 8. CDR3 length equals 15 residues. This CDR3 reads CASSLTRQGNEKLFF. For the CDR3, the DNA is TGCGCCAGCAGCCTAACGCGACAGGGCAATGAAAAACTGTTTTTT.

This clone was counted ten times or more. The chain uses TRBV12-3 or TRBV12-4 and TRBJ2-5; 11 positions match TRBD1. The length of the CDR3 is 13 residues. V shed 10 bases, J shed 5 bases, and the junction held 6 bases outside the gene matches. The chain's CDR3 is CATRTGGAETQYF. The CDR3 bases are TGTGCCACCCGGACAGGGGGCGCGGAGACCCAGTACTTC.

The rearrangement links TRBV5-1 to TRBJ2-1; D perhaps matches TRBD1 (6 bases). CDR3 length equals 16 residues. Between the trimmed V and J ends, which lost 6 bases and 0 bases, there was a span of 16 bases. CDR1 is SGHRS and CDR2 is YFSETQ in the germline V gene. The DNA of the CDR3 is TGCGCCAGCAACATGGACAGCACGAGCTCCTACAATGAGCAGTTCTTC. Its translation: CASNMDSTSSYNEQFF.

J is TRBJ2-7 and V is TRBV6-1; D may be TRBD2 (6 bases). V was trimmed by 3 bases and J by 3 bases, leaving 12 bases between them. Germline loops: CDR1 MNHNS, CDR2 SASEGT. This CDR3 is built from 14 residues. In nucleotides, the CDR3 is TGTGCCAGCAGTGATACTAGCATCGACTACGAGCAGTACTTC. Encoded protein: CASSDTSIDYEQYF.

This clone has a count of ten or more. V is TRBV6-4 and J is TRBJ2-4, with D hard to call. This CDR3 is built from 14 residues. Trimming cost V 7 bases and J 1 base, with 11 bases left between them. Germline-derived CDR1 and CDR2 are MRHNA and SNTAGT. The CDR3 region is CASIGRRAKNIQYF. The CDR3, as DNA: TGTGCCAGCATAGGACGCCGGGCCAAAAACATTCAGTACTTC.

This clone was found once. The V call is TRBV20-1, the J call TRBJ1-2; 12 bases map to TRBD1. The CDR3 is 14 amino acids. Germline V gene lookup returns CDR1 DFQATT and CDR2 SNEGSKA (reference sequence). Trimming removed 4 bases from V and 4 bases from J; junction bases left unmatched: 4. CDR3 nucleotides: TGCAGTGCTACCGGGACAGGGGGCTTCTATGGCTACACCTTC. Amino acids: CSATGTGGFYGYTF.

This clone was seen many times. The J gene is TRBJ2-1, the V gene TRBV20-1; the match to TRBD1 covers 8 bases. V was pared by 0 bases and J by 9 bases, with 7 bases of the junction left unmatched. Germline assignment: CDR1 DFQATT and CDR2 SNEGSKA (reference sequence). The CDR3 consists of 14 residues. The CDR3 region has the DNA TGCAGTGCTAGAGACACAGGGGGTCGAGGTGAGCAGTTCTTC. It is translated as CSARDTGGRGEQFF.

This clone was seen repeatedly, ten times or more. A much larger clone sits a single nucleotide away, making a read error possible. The CDR3: CASSIVAGAYNTGELFF. The CDR3 nucleotides read TGTGCCAGTAGTATAGTAGCGGGGGCCTACAACACCGGGGAGCTGTTTTTT. The chain combines TRBV19 with TRBJ2-2, with 9 nucleotides matching TRBD2. J lost 2 bases, V lost 1 base, and 5 bases had no gene match. The CDR3 covers 17 residues. CDR1 LNHDA and CDR2 SQIVND come from the germline V gene (reference sequence).

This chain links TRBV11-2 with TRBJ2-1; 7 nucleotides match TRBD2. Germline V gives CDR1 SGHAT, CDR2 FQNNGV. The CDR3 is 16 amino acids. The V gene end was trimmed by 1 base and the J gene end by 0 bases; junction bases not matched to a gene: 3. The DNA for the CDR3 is TGTGCCAGCAGCTTAGGAGCGGGAAGCTCCTACAATGAGCAGTTCTTC. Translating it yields CASSLGAGSSYNEQFF.

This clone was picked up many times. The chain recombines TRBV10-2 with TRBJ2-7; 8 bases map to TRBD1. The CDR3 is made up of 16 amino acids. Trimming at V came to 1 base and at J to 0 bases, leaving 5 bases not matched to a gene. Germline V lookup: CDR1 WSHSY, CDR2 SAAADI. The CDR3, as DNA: TGCGCCAGCAGTGAGTTCGGCAGGGGGCCCTCCTACGAGCAGTACTTC. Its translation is CASSEFGRGPSYEQYF.

The CDR3 sequence is CSAQGTANANTEAFF. The CDR3 DNA sequence: TGCAGTGCTCAGGGGACTGCCAACGCGAACACTGAAGCTTTCTTT. The rearrangement uses TRBV20-1 and TRBJ1-1; possible D gene TRBD1, 6 bases. The CDR3 loop spans 15 amino acids. Germline V gene data show CDR1 as DFQATT and CDR2 as SNEGSKA (reference sequence). The V end was cut by 5 bases, the J end by 1 base, with 17 bases between.

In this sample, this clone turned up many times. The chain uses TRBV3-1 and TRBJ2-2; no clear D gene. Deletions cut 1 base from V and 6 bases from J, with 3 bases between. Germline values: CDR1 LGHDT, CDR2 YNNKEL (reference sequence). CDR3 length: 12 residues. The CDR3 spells CASSQVSGELFF. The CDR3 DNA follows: TGTGCCAGCAGCCAAGTCTCCGGGGAGCTGTTTTTT.

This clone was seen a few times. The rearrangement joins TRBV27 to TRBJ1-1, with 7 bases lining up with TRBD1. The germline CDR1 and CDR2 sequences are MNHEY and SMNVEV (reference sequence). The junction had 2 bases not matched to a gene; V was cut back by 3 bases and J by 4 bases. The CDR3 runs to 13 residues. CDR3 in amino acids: CASSFQGGTEAFF. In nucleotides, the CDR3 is TGTGCCAGCAGTTTTCAGGGGGGCACTGAAGCTTTCTTT.

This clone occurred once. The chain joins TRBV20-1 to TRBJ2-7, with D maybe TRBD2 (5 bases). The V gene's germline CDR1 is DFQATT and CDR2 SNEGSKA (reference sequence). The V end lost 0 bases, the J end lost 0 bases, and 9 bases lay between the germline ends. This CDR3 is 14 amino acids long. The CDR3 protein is CSARDGLVSYEQYF. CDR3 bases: TGCAGTGCTAGAGACGGACTCGTCTCCTACGAGCAGTACTTC.

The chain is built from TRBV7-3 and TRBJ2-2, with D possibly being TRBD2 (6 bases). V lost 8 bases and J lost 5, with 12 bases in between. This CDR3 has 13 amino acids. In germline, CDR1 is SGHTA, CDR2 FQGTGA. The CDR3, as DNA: TGTGCCAGCCGGAACGGGGGTACCGGGGAGCTGTTTTTT. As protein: CASRNGGTGELFF. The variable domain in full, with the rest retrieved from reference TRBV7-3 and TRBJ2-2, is GAGVSQTPSNKVTEKGKYVELRCDPISGHTALYWYRQSLGQGPEFLIYFQGTGAADDSGLPNDRFFAVRPEGSVSTLKIQRTERGDSAVYLCASRNGGTGELFFGEGSRLTVL.

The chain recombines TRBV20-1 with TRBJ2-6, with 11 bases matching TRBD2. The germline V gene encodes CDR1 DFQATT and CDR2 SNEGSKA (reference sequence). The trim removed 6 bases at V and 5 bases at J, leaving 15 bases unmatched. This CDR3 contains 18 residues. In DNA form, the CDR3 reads TGCAGTGCGACCCCAACTAGCGGGAGCACACCCCGGGCCAACGTCCTGACTTTC. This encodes CSATPTSGSTPRANVLTF.

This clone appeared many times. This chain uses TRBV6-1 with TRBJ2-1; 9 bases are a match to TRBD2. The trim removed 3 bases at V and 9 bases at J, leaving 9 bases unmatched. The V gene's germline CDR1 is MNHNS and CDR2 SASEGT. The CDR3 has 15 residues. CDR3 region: CASSDGTSRRGEQFF. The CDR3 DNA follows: TGTGCCAGCAGTGATGGGACTAGCCGTCGGGGTGAGCAGTTCTTC.

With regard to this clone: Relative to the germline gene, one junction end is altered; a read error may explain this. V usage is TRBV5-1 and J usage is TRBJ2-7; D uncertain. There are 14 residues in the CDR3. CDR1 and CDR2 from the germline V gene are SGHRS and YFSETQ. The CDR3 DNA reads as TGCGCCAGCATCTTGGAGTACATGCCCCACGAGCAGTACTTC. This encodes CASILEYMPHEQYF.

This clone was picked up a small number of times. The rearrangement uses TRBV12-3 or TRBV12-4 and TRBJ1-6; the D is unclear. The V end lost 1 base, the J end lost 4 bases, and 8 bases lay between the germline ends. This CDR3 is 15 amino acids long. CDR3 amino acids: CASSLECTYNSPLHF. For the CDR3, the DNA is TGTGCCAGCAGTTTAGAGTGTACATATAATTCACCCCTCCACTTT.